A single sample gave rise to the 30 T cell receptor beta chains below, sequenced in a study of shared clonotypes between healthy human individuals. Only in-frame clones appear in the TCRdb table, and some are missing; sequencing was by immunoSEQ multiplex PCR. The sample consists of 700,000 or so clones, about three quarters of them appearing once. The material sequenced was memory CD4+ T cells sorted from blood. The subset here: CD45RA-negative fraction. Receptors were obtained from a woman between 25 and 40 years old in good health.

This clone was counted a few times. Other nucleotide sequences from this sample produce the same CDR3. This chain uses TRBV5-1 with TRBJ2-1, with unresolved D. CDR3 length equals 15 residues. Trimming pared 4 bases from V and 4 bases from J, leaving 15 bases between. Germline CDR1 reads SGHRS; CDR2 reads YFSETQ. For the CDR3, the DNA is TGCGCCAGCAGCCCTGACTCCGCTGGATACAATGAGCAGTTCTTC. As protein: CASSPDSAGYNEQFF.

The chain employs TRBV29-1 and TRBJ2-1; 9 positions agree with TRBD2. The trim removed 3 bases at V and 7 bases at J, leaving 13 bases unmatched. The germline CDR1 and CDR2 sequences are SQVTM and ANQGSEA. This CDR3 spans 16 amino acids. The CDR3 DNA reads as TGCAGCGTTGACAGAGTTAGCGGGAGTGTATCTAATGAGCAGTTCTTC. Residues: CSVDRVSGSVSNEQFF.

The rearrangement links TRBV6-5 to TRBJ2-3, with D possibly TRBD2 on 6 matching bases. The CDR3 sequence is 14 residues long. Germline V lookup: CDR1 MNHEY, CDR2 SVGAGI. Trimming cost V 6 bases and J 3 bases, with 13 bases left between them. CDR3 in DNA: TGTGCCAGCAGGGTCGCAGGAGGGACAGATACGCAGTATTTT. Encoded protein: CASRVAGGTDTQYF.

The CDR3 nucleotides are TGTGCCAGCAGACCCGACAGGGCTGACGAAGCTTTCTTT. Encoded protein: CASRPDRADEAFF. The rearrangement uses TRBV5-4 and TRBJ1-1; 7 bases align to TRBD1. Per germline, CDR1 SGHNT and CDR2 YYREEE (reference sequence). The V gene end was trimmed by 5 bases and the J gene end by 8 bases; junction bases not matched to a gene: 9. The CDR3 sequence is 13 residues long.

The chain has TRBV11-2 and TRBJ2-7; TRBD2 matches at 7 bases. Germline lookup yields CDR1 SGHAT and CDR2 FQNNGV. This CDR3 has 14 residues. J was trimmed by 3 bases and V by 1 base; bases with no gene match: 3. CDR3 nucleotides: TGTGCCAGCAGCTTAGGCCTAGCGGACTACGAGCAGTACTTC. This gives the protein CASSLGLADYEQYF.

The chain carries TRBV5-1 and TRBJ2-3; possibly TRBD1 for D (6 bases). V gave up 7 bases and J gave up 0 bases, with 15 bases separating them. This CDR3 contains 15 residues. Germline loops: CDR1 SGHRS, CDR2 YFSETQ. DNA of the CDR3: TGCGCCAGCGGAATAGGGACATACAGCACAGATACGCAGTATTTT. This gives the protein CASGIGTYSTDTQYF.

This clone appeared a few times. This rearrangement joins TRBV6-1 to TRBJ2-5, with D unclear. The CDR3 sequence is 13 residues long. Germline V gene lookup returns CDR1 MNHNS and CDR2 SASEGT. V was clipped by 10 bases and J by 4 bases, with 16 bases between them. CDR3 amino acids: CATLSGVGETQYF. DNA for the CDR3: TGTGCCACCCTATCTGGGGTAGGAGAGACCCAGTACTTC.

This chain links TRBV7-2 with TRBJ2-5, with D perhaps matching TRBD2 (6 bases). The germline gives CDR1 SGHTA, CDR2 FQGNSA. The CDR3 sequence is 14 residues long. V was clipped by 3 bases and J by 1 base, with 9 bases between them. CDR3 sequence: CASSLAGSQETQYF. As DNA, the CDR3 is TGTGCCAGCAGCTTGGCGGGGAGCCAAGAGACCCAGTACTTC.

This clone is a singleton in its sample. The CDR3 coding sequence is TGTGCCAGCAGCCCCGTAGGATCCTCGGAAGATACGCAGTATTTT. Translating gives CASSPVGSSEDTQYF. The V call is TRBV7-9, the J call TRBJ2-3; no clear D gene. Deletions cut 5 bases from V and 5 bases from J, with 17 bases between. CDR3 length: 15 residues. The germline V gene has CDR1 SEHNR and CDR2 FQNEAQ (reference sequence).

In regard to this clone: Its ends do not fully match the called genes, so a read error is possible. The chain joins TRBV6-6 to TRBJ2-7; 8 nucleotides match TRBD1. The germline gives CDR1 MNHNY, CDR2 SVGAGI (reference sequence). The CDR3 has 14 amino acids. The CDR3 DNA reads TGTGCCATCAGTGACAGGGGAAGGGTGGACGAGCAGTACTTC. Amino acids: CAISDRGRVDEQYF.

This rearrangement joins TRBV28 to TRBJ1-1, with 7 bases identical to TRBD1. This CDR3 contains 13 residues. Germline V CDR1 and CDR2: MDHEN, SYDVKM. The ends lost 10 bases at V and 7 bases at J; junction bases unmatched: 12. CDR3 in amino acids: CATTSDRTREAFF. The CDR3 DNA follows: TGTGCCACCACCTCGGACAGGACCCGTGAAGCTTTCTTT.

CDR3 in amino acids: CSVMGVLNTGELFF. The DNA for the CDR3 is TGCAGCGTGATGGGGGTACTGAACACCGGGGAGCTGTTTTTT. This chain links TRBV29-1 with TRBJ2-2; D may be TRBD1 or TRBD2 (5 bases each). Germline CDR1 SQVTM, CDR2 ANQGSEA. This CDR3 has 14 amino acids. V dropped 6 bases and J dropped 1 base, with 12 bases sitting between them.

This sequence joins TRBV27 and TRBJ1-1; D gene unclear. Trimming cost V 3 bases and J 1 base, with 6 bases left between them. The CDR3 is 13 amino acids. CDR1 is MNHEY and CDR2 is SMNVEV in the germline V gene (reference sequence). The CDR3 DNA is TGTGCCAGCAGTTTCACGTCGAACACTGAAGCTTTCTTT. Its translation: CASSFTSNTEAFF.

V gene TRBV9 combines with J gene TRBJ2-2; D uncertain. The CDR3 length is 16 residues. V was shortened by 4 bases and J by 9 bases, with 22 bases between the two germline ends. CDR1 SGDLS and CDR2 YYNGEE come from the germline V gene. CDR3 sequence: CASSTKTTALLRELFF. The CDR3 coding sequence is TGTGCCAGCAGCACTAAGACGACTGCCCTCCTCCGGGAGCTGTTTTTT.

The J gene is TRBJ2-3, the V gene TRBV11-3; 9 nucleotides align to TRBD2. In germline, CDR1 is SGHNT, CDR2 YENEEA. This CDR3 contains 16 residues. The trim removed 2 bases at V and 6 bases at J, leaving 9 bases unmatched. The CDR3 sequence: CASSLNPAGGRDTQYF. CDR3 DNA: TGTGCCAGCAGCTTAAACCCAGCGGGAGGCCGCGATACGCAGTATTTT.

CDR3 sequence reads: CASSPAQGSLSYNEQFF. CDR3 DNA sequence: TGTGCCAGCAGTCCAGCTCAGGGCTCCCTTTCCTACAATGAGCAGTTCTTC. This chain connects TRBV7-6 to TRBJ2-1, with D possibly matching TRBD1 (5 bases). V was trimmed by 6 bases and J by 1 base, leaving 19 bases between them. The CDR3 runs 17 residues. Germline CDR1 is SGHVS and CDR2 is FNYEAQ.

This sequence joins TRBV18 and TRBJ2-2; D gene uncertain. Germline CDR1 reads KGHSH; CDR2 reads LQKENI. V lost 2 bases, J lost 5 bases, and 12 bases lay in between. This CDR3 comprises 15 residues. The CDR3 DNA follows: TGTGCCAGCTCACCAAAACCTCACGGTACCGGGGAGCTGTTTTTT. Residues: CASSPKPHGTGELFF. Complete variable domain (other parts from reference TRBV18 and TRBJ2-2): NAGVMQNPRHLVRRRGQEARLRCSPMKGHSHVYWYRQLPEEGLKFMVYLQKENIIDESGMPKERFSAEFPKEGPSILRIQQVVRGDSAAYFCASSPKPHGTGELFFGEGSRLTVL.

The CDR3 nucleotides are TGTGCCAGCAACCGGCTAGCGGGACGGGATGAGCAGTTCTTC. Its protein is CASNRLAGRDEQFF. The chain joins TRBV2 to TRBJ2-1; 9 bases line up with TRBD2. CDR1 is SNHLY and CDR2 is FYNNEI in the germline V gene. The V segment lost 7 bases and the J segment 8 bases; nucleotides outside the gene matches: 9. The CDR3 is made up of 14 amino acids.

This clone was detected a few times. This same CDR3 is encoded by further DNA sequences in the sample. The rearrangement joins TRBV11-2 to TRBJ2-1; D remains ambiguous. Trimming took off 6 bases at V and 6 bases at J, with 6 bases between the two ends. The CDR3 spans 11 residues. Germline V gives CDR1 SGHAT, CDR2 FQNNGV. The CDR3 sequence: CASSTFNEQFF. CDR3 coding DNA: TGTGCCAGCAGTACTTTCAATGAGCAGTTCTTC. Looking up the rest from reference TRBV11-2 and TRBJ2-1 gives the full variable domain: EAGVAQSPRYKIIEKRQSVAFWCNPISGHATLYWYQQILGQGPKLLIQFQNNGVVDDSQLPKDRFSAERLKGVDSTLKIQPAKLEDSAVYLCASSTFNEQFFGPGTRLTVL.

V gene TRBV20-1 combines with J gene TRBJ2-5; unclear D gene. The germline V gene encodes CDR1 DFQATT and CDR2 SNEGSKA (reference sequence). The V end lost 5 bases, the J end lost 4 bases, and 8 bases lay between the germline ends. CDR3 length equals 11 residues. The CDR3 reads CSAAHPETQYF. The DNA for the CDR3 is TGCAGTGCTGCCCACCCAGAGACCCAGTACTTC.

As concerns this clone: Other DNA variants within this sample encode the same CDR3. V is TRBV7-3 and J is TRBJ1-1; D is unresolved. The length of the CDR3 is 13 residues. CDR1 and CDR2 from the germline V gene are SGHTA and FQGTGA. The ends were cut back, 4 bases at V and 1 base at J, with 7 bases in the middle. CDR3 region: CASSSQRNTEAFF. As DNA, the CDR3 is TGTGCCAGCAGCTCACAGAGGAACACTGAAGCTTTCTTT.

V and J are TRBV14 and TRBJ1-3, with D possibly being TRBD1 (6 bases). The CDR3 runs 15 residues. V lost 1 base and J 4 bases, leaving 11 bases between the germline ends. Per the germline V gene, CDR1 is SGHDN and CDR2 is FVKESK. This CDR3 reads CASSQVSGGGNTIYF. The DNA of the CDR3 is TGTGCCAGCAGCCAAGTGTCCGGGGGCGGAAACACCATATATTTT.

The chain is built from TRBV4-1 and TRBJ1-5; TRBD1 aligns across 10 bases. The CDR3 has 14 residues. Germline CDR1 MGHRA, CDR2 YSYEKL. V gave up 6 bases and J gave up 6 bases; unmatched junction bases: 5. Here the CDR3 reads CASRDRGMGQPQHF. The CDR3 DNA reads TGCGCCAGCAGGGACAGGGGGATGGGTCAGCCCCAGCATTTT.

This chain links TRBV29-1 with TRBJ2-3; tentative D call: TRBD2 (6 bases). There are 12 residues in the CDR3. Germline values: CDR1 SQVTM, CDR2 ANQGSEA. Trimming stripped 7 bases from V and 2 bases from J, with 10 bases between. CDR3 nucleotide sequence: TGCAGCGGGGGACTCCACACAGATACGCAGTATTTT. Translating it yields CSGGLHTDTQYF.

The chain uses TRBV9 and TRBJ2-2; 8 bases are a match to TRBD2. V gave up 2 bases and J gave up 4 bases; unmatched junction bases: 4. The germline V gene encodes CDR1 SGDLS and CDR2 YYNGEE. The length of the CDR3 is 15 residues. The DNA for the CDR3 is TGTGCCAGCAGCGTGGGCGGGAGGTTCACCGGGGAGCTGTTTTTT. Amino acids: CASSVGGRFTGELFF.

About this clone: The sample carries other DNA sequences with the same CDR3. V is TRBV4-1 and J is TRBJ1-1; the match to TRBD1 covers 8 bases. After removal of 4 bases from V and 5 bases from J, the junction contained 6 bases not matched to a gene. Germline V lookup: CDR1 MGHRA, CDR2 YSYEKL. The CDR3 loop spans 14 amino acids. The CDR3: CASSRGQGGTEAFF. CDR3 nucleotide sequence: TGCGCCAGCAGCCGAGGACAGGGCGGGACTGAAGCTTTCTTT.

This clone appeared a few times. The CDR3 sequence: CASSWTGGTEAFF. The CDR3 DNA is TGCGCCAGCAGTTGGACAGGGGGGACTGAAGCTTTCTTT. The genes are TRBV10-2 and TRBJ1-1; 10 positions match TRBD1. V shed 5 bases and J 5 bases; nucleotides not matched to a gene: 2. Germline V gene lookup returns CDR1 WSHSY and CDR2 SAAADI. This CDR3 spans 13 amino acids.

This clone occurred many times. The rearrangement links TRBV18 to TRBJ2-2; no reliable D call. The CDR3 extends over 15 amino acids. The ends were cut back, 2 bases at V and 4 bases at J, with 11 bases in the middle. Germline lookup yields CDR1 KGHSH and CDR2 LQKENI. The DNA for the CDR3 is TGTGCCAGCTCACCAATAAGCCCGGGCACCGGGGAGCTGTTTTTT. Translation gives CASSPISPGTGELFF.

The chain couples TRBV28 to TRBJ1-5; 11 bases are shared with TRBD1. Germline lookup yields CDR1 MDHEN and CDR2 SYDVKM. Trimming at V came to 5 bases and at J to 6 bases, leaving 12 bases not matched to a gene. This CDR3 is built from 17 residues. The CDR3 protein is CASSNNPRTGGGQPQHF. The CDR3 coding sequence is TGTGCCAGCAGTAATAACCCCCGGACAGGGGGCGGTCAGCCCCAGCATTTT.

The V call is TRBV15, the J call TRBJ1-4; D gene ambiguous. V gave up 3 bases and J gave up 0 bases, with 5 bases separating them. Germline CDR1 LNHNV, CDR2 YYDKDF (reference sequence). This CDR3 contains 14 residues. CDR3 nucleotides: TGTGCCACCAGCAGCCGCGCAACTAATGAAAAACTGTTTTTT. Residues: CATSSRATNEKLFF.